This TCR beta chain derives from a study of identical twins. Regarding the study as a whole: Conclusions came from cross-sectional statistical analysis, not from following the same donors.

On this clonotype: The antigen is not known.

In TCRdb, the 5' RACE reads were re-called with MiXCR into one record per CDR3 protein. Of about 920,000 distinct CDR3 sequences in the sample, 10% to 15% were seen once. The V gene lost 1 base and the J gene lost 2 bases, with 11 bases spanning the gap. The CDR3 extends over 15 amino acids. This sample also appeared in a second study, on yellow fever vaccine responses in identical twins. From that report: In identical twins, vaccine T cell responses appeared partly shared and partly individual.

Material: PBMCs. The receptor comes from a woman younger than 35 in good health. V and J are TRBV12-3 or TRBV12-4 and TRBJ2-5; D unclear. The CDR3 DNA follows: TGTGCCAGCAGTTTAGGGGCTATCCCTCAAGAGACCCAGTACTTC. It specifies CASSLGAIPQETQYF.